The sequence of this T cell receptor beta chain was determined in a study of T cell responses to AZD1222 COVID-19 vaccine. Study observations and caveats: Reportedly, nearly half of unique spike TCRs recognized epitopes outside B.1.351/B.1.1.7 mutations. Spike-wide vaccine-associated CD4 TCRs dominated at 160-218 and 743-854. Baseline seropositivity occurred in only six AZD1222 recipients. Breadth and depth of Spike-specific TCRs rose after two AZD1222 doses.

The CDR3 runs 15 residues. The V gene lost 0 bases and the J gene lost 5 bases, with 12 bases spanning the gap. CDR1 and CDR2 (germline): SGHRS, YFSETQ. TCRdb's copy holds only in-frame clones and misses some; the assay was immunoSEQ multiplex PCR. The sample holds 96,000 or so clones, about nine tenths seen once. For this clone: Its antigen remains unknown.

This chain connects TRBV5-1 to TRBJ1-5; no reliable D call. Sample: peripheral blood, taken on day 0 of AZD1222 vaccination. This clonotype originated in an adult in good health. In nucleotides, the CDR3 is TGCGCCAGCAGCTTGGGCGACGGGAGAGATCAGCCCCAGCATTTT. Residues: CASSLGDGRDQPQHF.